This T cell receptor beta chain was sequenced for a study of chemoradiotherapy in HPV16-positive cancers. The CDR3 has 14 residues. V lost 6 bases, J lost 7 bases, and 15 bases lay in between. Looked up from germline, CDR1 is MNHEY and CDR2 is SVGAGI. Libraries were prepared by immunoSEQ multiplex PCR; TCRdb keeps only in-frame clonotypes and omits some of them. Counted here are fewer than 18,000 clones, approximately 84% occurring once; the ten biggest clones make up roughly a tenth. This chain joins TRBV6-5 and TRBJ2-2; D tentatively fits TRBD1 or TRBD2 (6 bases each). This TCR was recovered from a human donor with HPV-associated anogenital cancer. Sampling was done from a patient who underwent chemoradiotherapy. CDR3 nucleotides: TGTGCCAGCAGACCCCGGGGGCCTGGCGGGGAGCTGTTTTTT. Amino acids: CASRPRGPGGELFF.